This T cell receptor (beta chain) was observed in a study of T cell repertoires in cytomegalovirus infection. For the study at large: Carrying CMV and the relevant HLA type showed in public TCR beta signatures. Findings and caveats of the study: HLA-C-restricted, CMV-specific TCR beta clonotypes were dominant ex vivo. Summed public TCR beta family frequency identified CMV carriers bearing the relevant HLA.

Trimming shortened V by 4 bases and J by 1 base, and 13 bases separated the two germline ends. The germline CDR1 and CDR2 sequences are SNHLY and FYNNEI. The length of the CDR3 is 15 residues. Comments on this clonotype: Its antigen remains unidentified.

Using its own MiXCR run on the reads, TCRdb lists one record per CDR3 protein. The sample has approximately 110,000 distinct CDR3 sequences; approximately 30% are singletons. This TCR was recovered from a human donor in good health (CMV status not recorded). Some clones in this sample may be carry-over from other donors' samples. Sequenced here: CD8+ T cells from cultured PBMCs, sampled from culture after CMV antigen stimulation. The chain employs TRBV2 and TRBJ1-1; D call uncertain. The CDR3 sequence: CASSVSRRTNTEAFF. The CDR3 DNA sequence: TGTGCCAGCAGTGTATCACGACGGACGAACACTGAAGCTTTCTTT.